This T cell receptor (beta chain) derives from a study of T cell repertoires in ileal Crohn's disease. In the study overall: Patients had a median approximately 7.5-year disease duration, and approximately 35% were active smokers. Surgery for a complication: stricturing in around 60%, penetrating in roughly 39%.

Eligibility required adulthood, ileal or ileocolonic Crohn's disease and indicated ileocolonic resection. TCRB immunosequencing input was five hundred nanograms of biopsy DNA per sample. Clones were sequenced by immunoSEQ multiplex PCR, and TCRdb holds only the in-frame ones, with some missing. This table holds about 3,800 clones, around 85% found once. Input material: ileal tissue. The sequence came from an adult with Crohn's disease.

CDR3 region: CASSPRRGSEAFF. The CDR3, as DNA: TGTGCCAGCAGCCCCCGTCGGGGGTCTGAAGCTTTCTTT. The J gene is TRBJ1-1, the V gene TRBV7-2; maybe TRBD1 (5 bases). The CDR3 consists of 13 residues. Germline V gene lookup returns CDR1 SGHTA and CDR2 FQGNSA. Trimming shortened V by 5 bases and J by 6 bases, and 13 bases separated the two germline ends.